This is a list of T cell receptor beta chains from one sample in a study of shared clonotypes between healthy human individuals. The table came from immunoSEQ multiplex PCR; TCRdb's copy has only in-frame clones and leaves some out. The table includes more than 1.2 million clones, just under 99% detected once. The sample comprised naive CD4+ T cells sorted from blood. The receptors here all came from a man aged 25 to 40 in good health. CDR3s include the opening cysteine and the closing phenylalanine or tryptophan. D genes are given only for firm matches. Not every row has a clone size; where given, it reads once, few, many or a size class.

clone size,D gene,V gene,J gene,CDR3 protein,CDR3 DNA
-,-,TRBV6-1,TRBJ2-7,CASSEGQAYEQYF,TGTGCCAGCAGTGAAGGGCAGGCCTACGAGCAGTACTTC
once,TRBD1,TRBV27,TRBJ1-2,CASGIGTGFGYTF,TGTGCCAGCGGGATCGGGACAGGGTTTGGCTACACCTTC
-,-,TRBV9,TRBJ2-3,CASSVVGRGGTDTQYF,TGTGCCAGCAGCGTAGTAGGGCGGGGTGGCACAGATACGCAGTATTTT
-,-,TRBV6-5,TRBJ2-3,CASTGHFRDTQYF,TGTGCCAGCACCGGACACTTTCGAGATACGCAGTATTTT
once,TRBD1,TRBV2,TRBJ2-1,CASGQGFNEQFF,TGTGCCAGCGGACAGGGTTTCAATGAGCAGTTCTTC
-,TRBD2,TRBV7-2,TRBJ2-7,CASMRTSGTYEQYF,TGTGCCAGCATGCGGACTAGCGGGACCTACGAGCAGTACTTC
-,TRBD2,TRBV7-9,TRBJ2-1,CASSAGLAEIYNEQFF,TGTGCCAGCAGCGCCGGACTAGCGGAGATATACAATGAGCAGTTCTTC
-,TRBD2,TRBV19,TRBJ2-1,CASIASGRPSNEQFF,TGTGCCAGTATCGCAAGCGGGAGGCCTTCCAATGAGCAGTTCTTC
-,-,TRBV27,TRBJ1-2,CASGSGPLPNYGYTF,TGTGCCAGCGGCTCGGGACCTCTCCCTAACTATGGCTACACCTTC
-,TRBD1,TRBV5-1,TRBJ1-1,CASSIWTGTEAFF,TGCGCCAGCAGCATATGGACAGGCACTGAAGCTTTCTTT
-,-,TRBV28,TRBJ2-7,CASSVLPTYEQYF,TGTGCCAGCAGTGTCTTACCCACTTACGAGCAGTACTTC
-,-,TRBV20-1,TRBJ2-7,CSARGGYEQYF,TGCAGTGCTAGAGGGGGCTACGAGCAGTACTTC
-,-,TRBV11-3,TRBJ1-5,CASSLAGMGNQPQHF,TGTGCCAGCAGCTTAGCAGGGATGGGCAATCAGCCCCAGCATTTT
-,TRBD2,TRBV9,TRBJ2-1,CASSRGLAEYNEQFF,TGTGCCAGCAGCCGGGGACTAGCGGAGTACAATGAGCAGTTCTTC
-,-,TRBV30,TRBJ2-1,CAWGGGEQFF,TGTGCCTGGGGCGGTGGTGAGCAGTTCTTC
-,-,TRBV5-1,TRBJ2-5,CASSLDSLSGTQYF,TGCGCCAGCAGCTTGGACAGCCTATCCGGGACCCAGTACTTC
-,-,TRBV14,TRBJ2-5,CASSQIWTWKGGQETQYF,TGTGCCAGCAGCCAGATTTGGACTTGGAAGGGGGGACAAGAGACCCAGTACTTC
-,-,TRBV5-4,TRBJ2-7,CASSLGRGIGSYEQYF,TGTGCCAGCAGCTTGGGGAGAGGGATCGGATCCTACGAGCAGTACTTC
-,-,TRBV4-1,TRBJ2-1,CASSRGGSITEQFF,TGCGCCAGCAGCCGGGGGGGCTCCATTACTGAGCAGTTCTTC
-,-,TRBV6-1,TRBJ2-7,CASSLGGSYEQYF,TGTGCCAGCAGTTTAGGGGGCTCCTACGAGCAGTACTTC
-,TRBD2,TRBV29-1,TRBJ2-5,CSVDRASGNTETQYF,TGCAGCGTTGACAGGGCTAGCGGGAACACGGAGACCCAGTACTTC
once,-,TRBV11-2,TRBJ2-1,CASRKPGSSSYNEQFF,TGTGCCAGCAGAAAACCGGGGAGTTCGTCCTACAATGAGCAGTTCTTC
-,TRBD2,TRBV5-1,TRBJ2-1,CASSFGTSGTNEQFF,TGCGCCAGCAGCTTCGGGACTAGCGGGACTAATGAGCAGTTCTTC
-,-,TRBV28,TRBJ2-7,CASSLLTYEQYF,TGTGCCAGCAGTCTTCTCACCTACGAGCAGTACTTC
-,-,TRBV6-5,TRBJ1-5,CASSYSRGGDQPQHF,TGTGCCAGCAGTTACTCGAGGGGAGGGGATCAGCCCCAGCATTTT
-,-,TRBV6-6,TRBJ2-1,CASSFGQSYNEQFF,TGTGCCAGCAGTTTCGGGCAGAGTTACAATGAGCAGTTCTTC
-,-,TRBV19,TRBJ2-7,CASSIGSDYEQYF,TGTGCCAGTAGTATAGGTTCGGACTACGAGCAGTACTTC
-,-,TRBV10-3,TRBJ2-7,CAITRDTLTYEQYF,TGTGCCATCACCCGGGACACCCTAACCTACGAGCAGTACTTC
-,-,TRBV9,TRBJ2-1,CASSALGGSYNEQFF,TGTGCCAGCAGTGCTCTTGGCGGCTCCTACAATGAGCAGTTCTTC
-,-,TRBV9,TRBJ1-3,CASSAFPGTDTIYF,TGTGCCAGCAGCGCTTTCCCGGGAACGGACACCATATATTTT
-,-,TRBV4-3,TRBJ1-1,CASSQVGTNTEAFF,TGCGCCAGCAGCCAAGTTGGCACGAACACTGAAGCTTTCTTT
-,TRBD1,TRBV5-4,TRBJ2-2,CASSFPGGSTGELFF,TGTGCCAGCAGCTTTCCAGGGGGCAGTACCGGGGAGCTGTTTTTT
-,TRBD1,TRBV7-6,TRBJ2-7,CASSRQGTEQYF,TGTGCCAGCAGCCGACAGGGCACCGAGCAGTACTTC
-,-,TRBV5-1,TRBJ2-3,CASSFEVKDTQYF,TGCGCCAGCAGCTTCGAAGTGAAAGATACGCAGTATTTT
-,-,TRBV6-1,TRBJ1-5,CASSVDRDYQPQHF,TGTGCCAGCAGTGTCGACAGAGACTATCAGCCCCAGCATTTT
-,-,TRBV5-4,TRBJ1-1,CASSYTGGYTEAFF,TGTGCCAGCAGTTATACAGGTGGATACACTGAAGCTTTCTTT
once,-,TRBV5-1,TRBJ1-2,CASRPTLANYGYTF,TGCGCCAGCCGCCCCACCCTAGCTAACTATGGCTACACCTTC
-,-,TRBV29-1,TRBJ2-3,CSVFGFADTQYF,TGCAGCGTTTTTGGTTTCGCAGATACGCAGTATTTT
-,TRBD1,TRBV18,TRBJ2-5,CASSFSLQGKETQYF,TGTGCCAGCTCATTCTCCCTACAGGGGAAAGAGACCCAGTACTTC
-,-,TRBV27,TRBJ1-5,CASSLRGHSNQPQHF,TGTGCCAGCAGTTTACGCGGCCATAGCAATCAGCCCCAGCATTTT
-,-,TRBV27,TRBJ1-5,CASSTGGLINQPQHF,TGTGCCAGCAGTACCGGTGGACTAATCAATCAGCCCCAGCATTTT
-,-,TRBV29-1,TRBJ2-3,CSVEDRPPGHDSLGSTDTQYF,TGCAGCGTTGAAGATCGCCCCCCCGGACATGACAGTTTAGGCAGCACAGATACGCAGTATTTT
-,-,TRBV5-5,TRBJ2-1,CASSLWLLGSGNEQFF,TGTGCCAGCAGCTTGTGGTTACTAGGTTCGGGCAATGAGCAGTTCTTC
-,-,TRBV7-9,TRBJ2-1,CASSLWQNYQFF,TGTGCCAGCAGCCTATGGCAGAATTATCAGTTCTTC
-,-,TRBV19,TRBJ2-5,CASSISAARWETQYF,TGTGCCAGTAGTATAAGTGCCGCTCGGTGGGAGACCCAGTACTTC
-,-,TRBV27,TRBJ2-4,CASSLMRAAAKNIQYF,TGTGCCAGCAGTTTAATGCGGGCAGCGGCCAAAAACATTCAGTACTTC
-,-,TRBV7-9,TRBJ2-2,CASSLLGVAGELFF,TGTGCCAGCAGCTTACTGGGTGTGGCCGGGGAGCTGTTTTTT
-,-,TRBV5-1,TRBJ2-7,CASSLAGSLEQYF,TGCGCCAGCAGCTTGGCCGGAAGTCTGGAGCAGTACTTC
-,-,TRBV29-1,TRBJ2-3,CSVEEDGRTDTQYF,TGCAGCGTTGAAGAGGATGGCAGAACAGATACGCAGTATTTT
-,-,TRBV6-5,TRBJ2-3,CASSYSSIPSTDTQYF,TGTGCCAGCAGTTACTCGTCGATCCCTAGCACAGATACGCAGTATTTT
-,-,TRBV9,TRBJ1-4,CASSVGGYNEKLFF,TGTGCCAGCAGCGTCGGGGGCTATAATGAAAAACTGTTTTTT
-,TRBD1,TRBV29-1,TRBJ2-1,CSVDAMGTGALDEQFF,TGCAGCGTTGACGCTATGGGGACAGGGGCCCTCGATGAGCAGTTCTTC
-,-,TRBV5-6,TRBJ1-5,CASSSARHYNQPQHF,TGTGCCAGCAGCTCGGCTCGACATTACAATCAGCCCCAGCATTTT
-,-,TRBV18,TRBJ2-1,CASSPGGLRGKDNEQFF,TGTGCCAGCTCACCGGGCGGGTTAAGGGGGAAAGACAATGAGCAGTTCTTC
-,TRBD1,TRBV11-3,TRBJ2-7,CASSLGTGAVYEQYF,TGTGCCAGCAGCTTGGGGACAGGGGCGGTCTACGAGCAGTACTTC
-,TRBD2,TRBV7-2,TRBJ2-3,CASSGLAGGSQYF,TGTGCCAGCAGTGGACTAGCGGGAGGATCGCAGTATTTT
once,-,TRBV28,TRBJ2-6,CASRQQGPGANVLTF,TGTGCCAGCAGGCAACAGGGTCCTGGGGCCAACGTCCTGACTTTC